The clone carrying this TCR beta chain was observed once. The data were obtained in a study of blood T cell repertoires in COVID-19. Study information: Specimens from acute and convalescent COVID-19 originated in the United States, Italy and Spain. T cells, B-cell-depleted T cells, or PBMCs provided the cDNA or gDNA that served as material.

As originally analysed: How many nucleated cells were present was estimated from reference gene primer amplification. Sequenced by immunoSEQ multiplex PCR; TCRdb stores in-frame clones only, minus some. The V and J calls and clone size are taken from that table; D and trimming were inferred from the DNA. The sample shows about 150,000 clones, roughly four fifths of them seen only once. Germline V lookup: CDR1 ENHRY, CDR2 SYGVKD. The CDR3 has 15 amino acids. V shed 3 bases and J 7 bases; nucleotides not matched to a gene: 5. The sequence was collected from a woman over 75 with acute or convalescent COVID-19. The chain employs TRBV10-3 and TRBJ1-4, with 10 positions matching TRBD1. The sequencing sample was made of peripheral blood. The CDR3 coding sequence is TGTGCCATCAGTGACCGGACAGGGGGTCCTGAAAAACTGTTTTTT. Its protein is CAISDRTGGPEKLFF.